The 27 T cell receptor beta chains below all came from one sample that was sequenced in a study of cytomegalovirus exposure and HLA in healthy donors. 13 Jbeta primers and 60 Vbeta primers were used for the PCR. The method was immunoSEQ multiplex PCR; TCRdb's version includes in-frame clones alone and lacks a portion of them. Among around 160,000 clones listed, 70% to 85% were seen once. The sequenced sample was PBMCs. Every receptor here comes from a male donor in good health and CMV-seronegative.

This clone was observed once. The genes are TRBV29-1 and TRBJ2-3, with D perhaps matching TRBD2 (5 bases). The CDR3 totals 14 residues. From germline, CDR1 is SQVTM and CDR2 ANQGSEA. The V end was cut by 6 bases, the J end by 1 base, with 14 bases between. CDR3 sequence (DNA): TGCAGCGTCCACGGGGTCCGGGGCACAGATACGCAGTATTTT. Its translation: CSVHGVRGTDTQYF.

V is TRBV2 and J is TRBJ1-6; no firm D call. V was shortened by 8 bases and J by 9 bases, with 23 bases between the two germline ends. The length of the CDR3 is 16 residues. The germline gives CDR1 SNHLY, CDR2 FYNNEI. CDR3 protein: CASGVVGSADGSPLHF. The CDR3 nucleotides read TGTGCCAGCGGAGTGGTTGGCTCGGCCGACGGTTCACCCCTCCACTTT.

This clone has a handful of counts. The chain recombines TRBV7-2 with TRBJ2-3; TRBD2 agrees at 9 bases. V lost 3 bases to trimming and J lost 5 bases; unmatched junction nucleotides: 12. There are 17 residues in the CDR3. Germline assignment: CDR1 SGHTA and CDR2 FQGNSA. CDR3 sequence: CASSFLAAGGGKDTQYF. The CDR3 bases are TGTGCCAGCAGCTTCCTGGCAGCGGGGGGTGGGAAAGATACGCAGTATTTT. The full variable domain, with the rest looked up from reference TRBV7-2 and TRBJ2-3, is GAGVSQSPSNKVTEKGKDVELRCDPISGHTALYWYRQSLGQGLEFLIYFQGNSAPDKSGLPSDRFSAERTGGSVSTLTIQRTQQEDSAVYLCASSFLAAGGGKDTQYFGPGTRLTVL.

The CDR3 region has the DNA TGTGCCAGCAGTCCCAGTGGCATTGAAAAACTGTTTTTT. Residues: CASSPSGIEKLFF. The chain uses TRBV6-1 and TRBJ1-4; D remains unclear. Germline V lookup: CDR1 MNHNS, CDR2 SASEGT. The CDR3 has 13 amino acids. Trimming stripped 5 bases from V and 7 bases from J, with 11 bases between.

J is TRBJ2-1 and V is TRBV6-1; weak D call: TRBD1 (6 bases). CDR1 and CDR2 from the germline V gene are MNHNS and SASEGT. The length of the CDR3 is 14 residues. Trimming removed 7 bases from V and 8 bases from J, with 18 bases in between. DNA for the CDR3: TGTGCCAGCAACGTTGGCACAGGGTGGGATGAGCAGTTCTTC. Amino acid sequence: CASNVGTGWDEQFF.

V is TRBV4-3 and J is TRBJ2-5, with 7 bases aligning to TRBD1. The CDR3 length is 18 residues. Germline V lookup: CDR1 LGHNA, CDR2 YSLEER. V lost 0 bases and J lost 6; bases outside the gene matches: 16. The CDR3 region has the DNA TGCGCCAGCAGCCAAGATATCGGTGCCACAGGGGCGTCAAAGACCCAGTACTTC. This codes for CASSQDIGATGASKTQYF.

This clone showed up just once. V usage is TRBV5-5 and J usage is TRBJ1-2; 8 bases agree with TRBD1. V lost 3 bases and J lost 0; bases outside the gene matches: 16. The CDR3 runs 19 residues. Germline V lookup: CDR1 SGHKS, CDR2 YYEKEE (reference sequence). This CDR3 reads CASSSHTGTGITANYGYTF. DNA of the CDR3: TGTGCCAGCAGCTCACACACCGGGACAGGTATAACAGCTAACTATGGCTACACCTTC. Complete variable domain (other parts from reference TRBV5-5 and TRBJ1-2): DAGVTQSPTHLIKTRGQQVTLRCSPISGHKSVSWYQQVLGQGPQFIFQYYEKEERGRGNFPDRFSARQFPNYSSELNVNALLLGDSALYLCASSSHTGTGITANYGYTFGSGTRLTVV.

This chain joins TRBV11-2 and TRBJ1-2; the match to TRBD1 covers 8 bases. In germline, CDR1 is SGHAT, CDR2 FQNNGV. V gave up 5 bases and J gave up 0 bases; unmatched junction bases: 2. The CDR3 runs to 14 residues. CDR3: CASSPQGANYGYTF. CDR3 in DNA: TGTGCCAGCAGCCCACAGGGGGCTAACTATGGCTACACCTTC.

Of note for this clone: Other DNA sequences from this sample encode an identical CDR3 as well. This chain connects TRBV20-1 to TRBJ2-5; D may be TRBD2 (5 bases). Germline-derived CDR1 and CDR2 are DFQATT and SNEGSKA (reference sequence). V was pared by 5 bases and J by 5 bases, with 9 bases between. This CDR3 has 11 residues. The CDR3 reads CSARTGETQYF. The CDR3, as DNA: TGCAGTGCTCGAACGGGGGAGACCCAGTACTTC.

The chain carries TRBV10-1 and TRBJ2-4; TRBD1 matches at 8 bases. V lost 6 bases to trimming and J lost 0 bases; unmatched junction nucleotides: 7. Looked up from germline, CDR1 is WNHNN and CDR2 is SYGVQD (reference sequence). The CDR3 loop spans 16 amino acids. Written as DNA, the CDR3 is TGCGCCAGCAGGAGCGGCAGGGGGCTAGCCAAAAACATTCAGTACTTC. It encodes CASRSGRGLAKNIQYF.

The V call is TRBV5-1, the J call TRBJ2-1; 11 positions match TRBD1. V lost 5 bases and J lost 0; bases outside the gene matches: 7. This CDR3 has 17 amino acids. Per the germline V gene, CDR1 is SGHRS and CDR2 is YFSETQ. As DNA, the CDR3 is TGCGCCAGCAGGCGGGACAGGGGGTCTCCCTCCTACAATGAGCAGTTCTTC. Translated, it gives CASRRDRGSPSYNEQFF.

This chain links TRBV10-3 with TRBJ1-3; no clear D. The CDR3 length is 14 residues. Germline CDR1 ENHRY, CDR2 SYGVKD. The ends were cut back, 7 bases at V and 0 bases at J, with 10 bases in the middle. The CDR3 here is CAIKDGNSGNTIYF. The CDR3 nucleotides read TGTGCCATCAAGGACGGGAACTCTGGAAACACCATATATTTT.

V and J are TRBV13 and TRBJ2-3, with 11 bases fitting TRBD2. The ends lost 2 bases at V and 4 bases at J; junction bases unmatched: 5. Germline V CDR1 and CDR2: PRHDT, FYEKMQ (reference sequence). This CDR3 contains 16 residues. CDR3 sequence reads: CASSLLTSGDPDTQYF. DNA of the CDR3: TGTGCCAGCAGCTTACTGACTAGCGGGGACCCAGATACGCAGTATTTT.

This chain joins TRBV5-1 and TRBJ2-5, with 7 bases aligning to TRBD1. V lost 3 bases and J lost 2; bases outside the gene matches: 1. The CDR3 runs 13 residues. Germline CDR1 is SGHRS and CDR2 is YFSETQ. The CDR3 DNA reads TGCGCCAGCAGCTCGGGACAGCAAGAGACCCAGTACTTC. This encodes CASSSGQQETQYF. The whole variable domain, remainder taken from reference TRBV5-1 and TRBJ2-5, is KAGVTQTPRYLIKTRGQQVTLSCSPISGHRSVSWYQQTPGQGLQFLFEYFSETQRNKGNFPGRFSGRQFSNSRSEMNVSTLELGDSALYLCASSSGQQETQYFGPGTRLLVL.

CDR3 DNA sequence: TGCGCCAGCAGCCAAACGGACAGGGGTGAGTCACCCCTCCACTTT. Its protein is CASSQTDRGESPLHF. This sequence joins TRBV4-3 and TRBJ1-6, with 9 bases identical to TRBD1. V trimming: 2 bases; J trimming: 10 bases; junction bases outside the gene matches: 6. The germline gives CDR1 LGHNA, CDR2 YSLEER. The CDR3 spans 15 residues.

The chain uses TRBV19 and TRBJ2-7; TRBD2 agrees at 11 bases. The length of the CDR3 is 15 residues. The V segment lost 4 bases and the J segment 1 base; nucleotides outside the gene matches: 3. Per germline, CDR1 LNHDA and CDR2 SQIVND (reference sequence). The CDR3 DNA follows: TGTGCCAGTAGTACCGGGACTAGCGGTTCCTACGAGCAGTACTTC. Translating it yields CASSTGTSGSYEQYF.

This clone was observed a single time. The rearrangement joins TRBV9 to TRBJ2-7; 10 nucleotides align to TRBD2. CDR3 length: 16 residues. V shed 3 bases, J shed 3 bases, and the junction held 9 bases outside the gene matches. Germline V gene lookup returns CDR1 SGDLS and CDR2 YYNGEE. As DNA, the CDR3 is TGTGCCAGCAGCGCTGGGGTTGGACTAGCGGTCTACGAGCAGTACTTC. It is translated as CASSAGVGLAVYEQYF.

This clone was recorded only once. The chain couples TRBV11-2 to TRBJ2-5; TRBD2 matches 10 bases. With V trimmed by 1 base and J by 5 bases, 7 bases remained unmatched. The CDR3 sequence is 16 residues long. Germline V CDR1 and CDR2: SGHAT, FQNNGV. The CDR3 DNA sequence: TGTGCCAGCAGCTTAGGAGGACTAGCGGAGGGGGAGACCCAGTACTTC. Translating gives CASSLGGLAEGETQYF.

Here the CDR3 reads CATSDRGGHQPQHF. The DNA of the CDR3 is TGTGCCACTTCCGACAGGGGAGGCCATCAGCCCCAGCATTTT. This rearrangement joins TRBV19 to TRBJ1-5; 8 bases map to TRBD1. Germline assignment: CDR1 LNHDA and CDR2 SQIVND (reference sequence). The CDR3 extends over 14 amino acids. With 10 bases clipped from V and 5 bases from J, the junction kept 10 bases outside the gene matches.

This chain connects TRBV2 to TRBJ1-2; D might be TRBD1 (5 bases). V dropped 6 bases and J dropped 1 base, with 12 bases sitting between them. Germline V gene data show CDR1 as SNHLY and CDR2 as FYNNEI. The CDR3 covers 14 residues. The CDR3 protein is CASSRDGGNYGYTF. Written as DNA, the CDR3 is TGTGCCAGCAGCCGGGACGGGGGTAACTATGGCTACACCTTC.

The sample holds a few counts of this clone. The chain's CDR3 is CASSPLQGAKGNTIYF. The CDR3 nucleotides are TGTGCCAGCAGCCCTCTACAGGGGGCGAAGGGAAACACCATATATTTT. The chain joins TRBV14 to TRBJ1-3; 9 bases are shared with TRBD1. This CDR3 contains 16 residues. Looked up from germline, CDR1 is SGHDN and CDR2 is FVKESK. J lost 4 bases, V lost 4 bases, and 8 bases had no gene match.

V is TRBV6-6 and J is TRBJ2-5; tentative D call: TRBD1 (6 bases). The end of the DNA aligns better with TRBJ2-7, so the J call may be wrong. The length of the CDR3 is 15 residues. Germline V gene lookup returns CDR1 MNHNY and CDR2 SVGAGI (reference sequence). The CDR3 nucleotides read TGTGCCAGCAGTGCCACAGGGTCCCGACTCTACGAGCAGTACTTC. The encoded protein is CASSATGSRLYEQYF.

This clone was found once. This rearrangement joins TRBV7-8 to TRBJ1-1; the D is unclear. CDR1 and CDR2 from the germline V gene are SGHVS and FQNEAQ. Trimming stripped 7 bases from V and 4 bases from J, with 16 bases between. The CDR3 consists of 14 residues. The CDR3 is CASTAGRVPTEAFF. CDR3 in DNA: TGTGCCAGCACCGCGGGGAGGGTCCCCACTGAAGCTTTCTTT.

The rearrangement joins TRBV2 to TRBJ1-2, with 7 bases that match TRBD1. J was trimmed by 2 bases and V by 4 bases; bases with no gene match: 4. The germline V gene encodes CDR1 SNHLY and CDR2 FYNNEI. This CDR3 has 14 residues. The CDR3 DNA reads TGTGCCAGCAGTGGCCAGGGGGGAAACTATGGCTACACCTTC. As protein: CASSGQGGNYGYTF.

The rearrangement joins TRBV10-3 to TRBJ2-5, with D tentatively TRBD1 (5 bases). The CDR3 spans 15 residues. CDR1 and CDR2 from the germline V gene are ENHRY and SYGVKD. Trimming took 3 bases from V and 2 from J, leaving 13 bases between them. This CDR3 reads CAISDRAKTQETQYF. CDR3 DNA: TGTGCCATCAGTGACAGGGCCAAAACTCAAGAGACCCAGTACTTC.

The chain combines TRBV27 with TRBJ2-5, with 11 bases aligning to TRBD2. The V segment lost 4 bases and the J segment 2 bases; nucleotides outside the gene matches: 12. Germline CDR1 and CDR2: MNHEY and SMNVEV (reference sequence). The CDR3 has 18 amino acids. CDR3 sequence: CASSSTSGSLKLQETQYF. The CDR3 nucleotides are TGTGCCAGCAGTTCCACTAGCGGGAGTCTAAAACTACAAGAGACCCAGTACTTC.

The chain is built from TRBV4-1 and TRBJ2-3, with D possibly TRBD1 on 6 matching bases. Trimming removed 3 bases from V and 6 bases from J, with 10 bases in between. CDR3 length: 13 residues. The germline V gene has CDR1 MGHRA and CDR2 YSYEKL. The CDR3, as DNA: TGCGCCAGCAGCCAGGGGGCTGCGGATACGCAGTATTTT. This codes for CASSQGAADTQYF.